This entry describes one T cell receptor beta chain. Trimming left V 5 bases short and J 0 bases short, with 8 bases between. The CDR3 is 14 residues long. Germline assignment: CDR1 KGHSH and CDR2 LQKENI. Per the study methods: Cell counts per sample came from amplifying reference gene primers. The protocol was immunoSEQ multiplex PCR, while the TCRdb copy is restricted to in-frame clones and leaves out a portion. The V and J calls and clone size were taken over from that table, and D and trimming were inferred from the DNA. The profile shows 90,000 to 130,000 clones, about nine tenths of them singletons. The data originate from a study of blood T cell repertoires in COVID-19. In the study overall: Material from acute and convalescent COVID-19 was sourced from the United States, Italy and Spain. PBMCs, B-cell-depleted T cells, or T cells were the source of the cDNA or gDNA that made up the material.

The sequenced material came from peripheral blood. This chain links TRBV18 with TRBJ1-5, with a tentative D call TRBD1 (6 bases). The TCR was taken from a human donor in a cohort sampled during active COVID-19. This CDR3 is CASSGQNSNQPQHF. DNA of the CDR3: TGTGCCAGCTCAGGACAGAATAGCAATCAGCCCCAGCATTTT.